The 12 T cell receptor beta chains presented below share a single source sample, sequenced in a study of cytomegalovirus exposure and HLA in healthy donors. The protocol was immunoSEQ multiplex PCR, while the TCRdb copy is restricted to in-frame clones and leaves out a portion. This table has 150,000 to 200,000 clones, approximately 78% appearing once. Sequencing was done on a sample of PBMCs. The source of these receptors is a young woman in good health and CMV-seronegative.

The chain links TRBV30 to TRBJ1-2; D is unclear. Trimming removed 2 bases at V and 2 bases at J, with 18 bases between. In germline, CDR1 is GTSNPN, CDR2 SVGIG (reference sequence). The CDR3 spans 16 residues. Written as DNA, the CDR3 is TGTGCCTGGAGTTTAGCCCCAGCCGGAGGGAACTATGGCTACACCTTC. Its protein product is CAWSLAPAGGNYGYTF.

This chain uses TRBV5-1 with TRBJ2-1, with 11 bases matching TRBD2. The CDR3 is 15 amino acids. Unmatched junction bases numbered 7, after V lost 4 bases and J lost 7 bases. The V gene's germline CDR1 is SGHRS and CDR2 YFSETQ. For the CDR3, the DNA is TGCGCCAGCAGCCTCATAGCGGGAGGGGGGAATGAGCAGTTCTTC. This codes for CASSLIAGGGNEQFF.

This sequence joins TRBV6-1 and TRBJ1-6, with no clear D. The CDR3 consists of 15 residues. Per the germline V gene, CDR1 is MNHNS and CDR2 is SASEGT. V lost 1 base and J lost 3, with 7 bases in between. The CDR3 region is CASSEVVLYNSPLHF. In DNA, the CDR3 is TGTGCCAGCAGTGAAGTTGTCCTCTATAATTCACCCCTCCACTTT.

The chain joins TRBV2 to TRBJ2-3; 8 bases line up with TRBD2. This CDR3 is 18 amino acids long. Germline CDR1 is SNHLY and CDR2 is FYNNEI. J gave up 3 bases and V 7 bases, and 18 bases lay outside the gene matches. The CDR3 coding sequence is TGTGCCAGCACCCGATCTCAGGGACTAGGAGTTTATACAGATACGCAGTATTTT. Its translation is CASTRSQGLGVYTDTQYF.

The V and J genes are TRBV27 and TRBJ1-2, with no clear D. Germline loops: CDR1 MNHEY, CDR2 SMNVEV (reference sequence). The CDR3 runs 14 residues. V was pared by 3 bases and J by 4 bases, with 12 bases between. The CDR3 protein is CASSFRLEGYGYTF. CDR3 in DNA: TGTGCCAGCAGTTTCCGTTTGGAGGGCTATGGCTACACCTTC.

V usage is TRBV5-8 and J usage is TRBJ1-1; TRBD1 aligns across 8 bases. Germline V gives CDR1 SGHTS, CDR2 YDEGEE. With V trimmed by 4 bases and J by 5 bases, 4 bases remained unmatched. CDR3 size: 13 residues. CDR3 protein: CASSVDRGTEAFF. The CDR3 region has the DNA TGTGCCAGCAGCGTCGACAGGGGTACTGAAGCTTTCTTT.

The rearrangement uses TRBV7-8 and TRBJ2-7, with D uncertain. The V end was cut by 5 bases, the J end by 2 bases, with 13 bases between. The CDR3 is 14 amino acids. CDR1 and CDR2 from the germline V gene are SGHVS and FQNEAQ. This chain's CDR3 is CASSPQGSAYEQYF. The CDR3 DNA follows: TGTGCCAGCAGCCCCCAAGGCAGCGCCTACGAGCAGTACTTC.

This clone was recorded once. The CDR3 loop is CASSRPGTGTQSGNQPQHF. CDR3 nucleotide sequence: TGCGCCAGCAGCCGTCCCGGGACAGGGACACAATCGGGCAATCAGCCCCAGCATTTT. The V call is TRBV5-1, the J call TRBJ1-5; 9 nucleotides line up with TRBD1. Germline trimming cut 4 bases from V and 2 bases from J; bases unmatched to any gene: 16. The germline CDR1 and CDR2 sequences are SGHRS and YFSETQ. CDR3 length: 19 residues.

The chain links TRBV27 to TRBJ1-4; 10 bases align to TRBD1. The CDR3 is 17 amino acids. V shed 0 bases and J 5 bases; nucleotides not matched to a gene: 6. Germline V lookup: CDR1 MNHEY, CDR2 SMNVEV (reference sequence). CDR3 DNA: TGTGCCAGCAGTTTATCGACCACGACAGGGGGCAATGAAAAACTGTTTTTT. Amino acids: CASSLSTTTGGNEKLFF.

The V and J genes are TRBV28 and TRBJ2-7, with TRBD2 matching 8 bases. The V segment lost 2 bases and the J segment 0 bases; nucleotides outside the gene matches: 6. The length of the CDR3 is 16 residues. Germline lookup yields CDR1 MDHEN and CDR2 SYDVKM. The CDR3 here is CASSLSERGSSYEQYF. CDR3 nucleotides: TGTGCCAGCAGTTTAAGTGAGCGGGGGAGCTCCTACGAGCAGTACTTC.

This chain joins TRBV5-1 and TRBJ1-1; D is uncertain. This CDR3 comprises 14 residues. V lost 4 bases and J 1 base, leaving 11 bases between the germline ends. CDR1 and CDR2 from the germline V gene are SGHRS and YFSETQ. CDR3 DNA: TGCGCCAGCAGCCCTGGACTACAGAACACTGAAGCTTTCTTT. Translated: CASSPGLQNTEAFF.

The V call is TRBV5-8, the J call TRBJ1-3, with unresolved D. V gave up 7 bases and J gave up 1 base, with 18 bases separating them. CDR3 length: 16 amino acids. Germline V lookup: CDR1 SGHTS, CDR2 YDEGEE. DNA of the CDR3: TGTGCCAGCGGTTCCTTACAACCTGATTCTGGAAACACCATATATTTT. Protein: CASGSLQPDSGNTIYF.